This record looks at one TCR beta chain sequence and its context. This clonotype appeared a few times. This clone's antigen is unknown. No much larger clone is present one base from it, and per-base qualities are unavailable. The sample belongs to a study of T cell repertoires in cytomegalovirus infection (dated by TCRdb to the late 2010s). Background on the whole study: Recently identified HLA-C-restricted CMV epitopes, whose presentation resists viral immunomodulation, were targeted by peptide stimulations together with well-studied HLA-B-restricted epitopes. Donor HLA type was relevant to the analysis, because carriage of CMV infection together with the matching HLA type was indicated by public TCR beta signatures. What the study reported, not specific to this receptor: In the ex vivo response, HLA-C-restricted CMV-specific TCR beta clonotypes were dominant, and in two of eight donors the single most frequent clonotype came from this HLA-C-restricted group. In both this cohort and an independent cohort of under 450 donors, the cumulative frequency of public TCR beta family members distinguished carriers of CMV infection plus the relevant HLA type.

Reads for this sample came from an Illumina HiSeq 1500. TCRdb reworked the public reads: Q25 trimming with fastp, MiXCR clone assembly, productive beta chains retained. Merged by CDR3 protein, the rows form single entries marked with the most common genes and DNA. Across this sample there are 450,000 to 550,000 distinct CDR3 sequences, with about two fifths seen only once. Clones ranked in the top ten supply 35% to 50% of the sample. The intended sense of this specimen's treatment or condition label: in vitro stimulation with specific CMV peptide epitopes to enrich CMV-specific T cells. The CDR3 holds 14 amino acids from the cysteine to the phenylalanine. Only the CDR3 portion is preserved as DNA: 42 bases, with reading frame beginning at the first base. At the junction V is shortened by 5 bases and J by 4 bases; bases outside the gene matches: 7. The germline V gene (reference sequence) sets CDR1 to LNHNV and CDR2 to YYDKDF.

The sample was cultured PBMCs, taken from culture after CMV antigen stimulation. The receptor was isolated from a human donor in good health (CMV status not recorded). Some clones in this sample may be carry-over from other donors' samples. The chain is encoded by TRBV15 joined to TRBJ2-7; TRBD1 fits 8 bases in the junction. The CDR3 region has the sequence CATSPQGAGYEQYF. In nucleotide form, the sequence is TGTGCCACCAGCCCGCAGGGGGCGGGGTACGAGCAGTACTTC.